This entry lists 26 T cell receptor beta chains sequenced from one sample in a study of regulatory T cells in long-lasting Graves disease. Building the TCR beta libraries relied on iRepertoire HTBI primers, and CDR3 regions underwent Arm-PCR. MiXCR, applied by TCRdb to the multiplex PCR reads, yields one record per CDR3 protein. The sample holds roughly 380,000 distinct CDR3 sequences, around 15% seen once. The time point denotes: newly diagnosed GD, antithyroid drugs for less than 3 months. PBMC RNA was the source of the TCR library. The specimen was peripheral blood mononuclear cells (PBMCs), collected at new diagnosis, from a patient treated with antithyroid drugs. These receptors were taken from a female donor with Graves disease.

This clonotype was seen only a few times. The chain uses TRBV6-1 and TRBJ1-5, with 8 nucleotides matching TRBD1. J lost 7 bases, V lost 5 bases, and 10 bases had no gene match. Germline V CDR1 and CDR2: MNHNS, SASEGT. The CDR3 length is 15 residues. CDR3 DNA: TGTGCCAGCAGTCCCGGACAGGGCAGGGGACAGCCCCAGCATTTT. Translated, it gives CASSPGQGRGQPQHF.

This chain joins TRBV7-2 and TRBJ2-1; 13 bases map to TRBD2. The CDR3 runs to 14 residues. Losses at the gene ends were 8 bases for V and 4 bases for J; bases not matched to a gene: 2. Germline lookup yields CDR1 SGHTA and CDR2 FQGNSA. The CDR3 here is CASRTSGRYNEQFF. The CDR3 region has the DNA TGTGCCAGCCGGACTAGCGGGAGATACAATGAGCAGTTCTTC.

On this clonotype: The junction differs from germline at one of its ends, possibly a read error. The rearrangement uses TRBV11-2 and TRBJ2-1; TRBD2 matches at 7 bases. The germline V gene has CDR1 SGHAT and CDR2 FQNNGV. CDR3 length: 16 amino acids. The CDR3, as DNA: TGTACCAGCAGCTTAGAATTGGAAGCGGGAAGGAGTGAGCAGTTCTTC. Protein sequence: CTSSLELEAGRSEQFF.

V gene TRBV12-3 or TRBV12-4 combines with J gene TRBJ1-1, with unresolved D. The CDR3 has 13 amino acids. Trimming took off 8 bases at V and 0 bases at J, with 10 bases between the two ends. CDR3 bases: TGTGCCAGCGTTTGGGGAATGAACACTGAAGCTTTCTTT. Translated, it gives CASVWGMNTEAFF.

This clonotype showed up many times. The chain recombines TRBV5-1 with TRBJ2-7, with 11 positions matching TRBD2. J lost 4 bases, V lost 2 bases, and 2 bases had no gene match. Germline V gene sequence: CDR1 SGHRS, CDR2 YFSETQ. The CDR3 spans 14 residues. The CDR3 sequence: CASSLTSGSYEQYF. The CDR3 DNA is TGCGCCAGCAGCTTAACTAGCGGGAGTTACGAGCAGTACTTC.

The rearrangement joins TRBV27 to TRBJ1-6; 12 bases agree with TRBD1. In germline, CDR1 is MNHEY, CDR2 SMNVEV (reference sequence). V was pared by 8 bases and J by 7 bases, with 9 bases of the junction left unmatched. This CDR3 spans 16 amino acids. In DNA form, the CDR3 reads TGTGCCAGCGGGACAGGGGGCTCCCTGTCGAATTCACCCCTCCACTTT. Protein: CASGTGGSLSNSPLHF.

This clonotype occurred many times. The chain carries TRBV29-1 and TRBJ1-1; no definite D call. The CDR3 totals 12 residues. Germline V gene data show CDR1 as SQVTM and CDR2 as ANQGSEA. V was shortened by 7 bases and J by 1 base, with 10 bases between the two germline ends. CDR3 sequence (DNA): TGCAGCGCTATAAGGGAGAACACTGAAGCTTTCTTT. Translation gives CSAIRENTEAFF.

This clonotype was recorded many times. This sequence joins TRBV7-9 and TRBJ2-7, with 11 nucleotides matching TRBD1. Germline loops: CDR1 SEHNR, CDR2 FQNEAQ (reference sequence). The CDR3 has 13 residues. V lost 10 bases and J lost 4; bases outside the gene matches: 6. Here the CDR3 DNA reads TGTGCCACCTCGGGACAGGGGGAATACGAGCAGTACTTC. It yields the protein CATSGQGEYEQYF.

At least ten counts were recorded for this clonotype. This chain joins TRBV12-3 or TRBV12-4 and TRBJ2-1; 10 bases are a match to TRBD2. V lost 1 base to trimming and J lost 7 bases; unmatched junction nucleotides: 4. CDR3 size: 15 residues. CDR3 sequence (DNA): TGTGCCAGCAGTTTAGGGCTAGCGGGAGTAAATGAGCAGTTCTTC. Residues: CASSLGLAGVNEQFF.

This clonotype has at least ten counts. The rearrangement links TRBV7-8 to TRBJ2-7; 8 bases are a match to TRBD2. The germline V gene encodes CDR1 SGHVS and CDR2 FQNEAQ. The CDR3 spans 17 residues. V trimming: 0 bases; J trimming: 4 bases; junction bases outside the gene matches: 11. The CDR3 DNA is TGTGCCAGCAGCTTAGCCCGGGAGGGCCCGGTTTTGTACGAGCAGTACTTC. Translated, it gives CASSLAREGPVLYEQYF.

This clonotype has ten or more counts. In DNA form, the CDR3 reads TGTGCCAGCAGTGCGACCTACGAGCAGTACTTC. Its translation is CASSATYEQYF. This sequence joins TRBV2 and TRBJ2-7; D is undetermined. Trimming pared 4 bases from V and 2 bases from J, leaving 3 bases between. The CDR3 consists of 11 residues. The germline CDR1 and CDR2 sequences are SNHLY and FYNNEI.

This clonotype showed up just a few times. The CDR3 DNA is TGTGCCAGCAGCCATAGCGGGACGAGCTCCTACAATGAGCAGTTCTTC. It encodes CASSHSGTSSYNEQFF. The rearrangement links TRBV7-2 to TRBJ2-1, with 8 bases matching TRBD2. V shed 5 bases and J 0 bases; nucleotides not matched to a gene: 6. Germline loops: CDR1 SGHTA, CDR2 FQGNSA. This CDR3 region has 16 residues.

This clonotype was recorded many times. The V call is TRBV28, the J call TRBJ2-1; D unclear. Germline V gene sequence: CDR1 MDHEN, CDR2 SYDVKM. V was pared by 6 bases and J by 0 bases, with 9 bases between. The CDR3 is 14 residues long. This CDR3 reads CASRWAASYNEQFF. In DNA, the CDR3 is TGTGCCAGCAGGTGGGCCGCCTCCTACAATGAGCAGTTCTTC.

This clonotype was detected many times. V usage is TRBV6-1 and J usage is TRBJ1-2, with D possibly being TRBD1 (6 bases). The germline V gene encodes CDR1 MNHNS and CDR2 SASEGT. The CDR3 extends over 15 amino acids. The V end lost 3 bases, the J end lost 4 bases, and 15 bases lay between the germline ends. CDR3 protein: CASSDRDKGLYGYTF. CDR3 nucleotides: TGTGCCAGCAGTGACCGGGACAAGGGCCTCTATGGCTACACCTTC.

This clonotype was detected ten times or more. The chain couples TRBV28 to TRBJ2-1; D is unresolved. Germline CDR1 reads MDHEN; CDR2 reads SYDVKM. The CDR3 totals 15 residues. With 3 bases removed from V and 4 bases from J, the gap between germline ends came to 13 bases. The CDR3: CASSFRPSIYNEQFF. Here the CDR3 DNA reads TGTGCCAGCAGTTTTAGGCCCTCAATTTACAATGAGCAGTTCTTC.

This clonotype was seen many times. The CDR3 is CASSLGPGTDRNTEAFF. The CDR3 coding sequence is TGCGCCAGCAGCTTGGGACCCGGGACAGATAGGAACACTGAAGCTTTCTTT. V gene TRBV5-1 combines with J gene TRBJ1-1; 7 nucleotides align to TRBD1. Germline lookup yields CDR1 SGHRS and CDR2 YFSETQ. V lost 0 bases to trimming and J lost 1 base; unmatched junction nucleotides: 9. CDR3 length: 17 residues. Combining the CDR3 with reference TRBV5-1 and TRBJ1-1 gives the whole variable domain KAGVTQTPRYLIKTRGQQVTLSCSPISGHRSVSWYQQTPGQGLQFLFEYFSETQRNKGNFPGRFSGRQFSNSRSEMNVSTLELGDSALYLCASSLGPGTDRNTEAFFGQGTRLTVV.

In this sample, this clonotype turned up many times. The V call is TRBV29-1, the J call TRBJ2-5; a possible D gene is TRBD1 (5 bases). CDR1 SQVTM and CDR2 ANQGSEA come from the germline V gene. The CDR3 consists of 13 residues. Trimming removed 7 bases from V and 5 bases from J, with 17 bases in between. The CDR3 sequence: CSAQPDSGETQYF. Here the CDR3 DNA reads TGCAGCGCCCAACCCGACTCAGGGGAGACCCAGTACTTC.

This clonotype appeared many times. The chain links TRBV12-3 or TRBV12-4 to TRBJ2-7; 8 positions match TRBD2. The CDR3 extends over 13 amino acids. The V and J ends lost 5 bases and 4 bases, in that order; junction bases with no gene match: 4. Written as DNA, the CDR3 is TGTGCCAGCAGTCCCCGCGGGGGGTACGAGCAGTACTTC. As protein: CASSPRGGYEQYF.

This sequence joins TRBV7-2 and TRBJ1-3, with D tentatively TRBD1 (5 bases). Per germline, CDR1 SGHTA and CDR2 FQGNSA. Trimming took off 6 bases at V and 1 base at J, with 10 bases between the two ends. The CDR3 runs to 14 residues. DNA of the CDR3: TGTGCCAGCAGGGGGGTTATTTCTGGAAACACCATATATTTT. Amino acid sequence: CASRGVISGNTIYF.

This clonotype was recorded a few times. The rearrangement uses TRBV4-2 and TRBJ1-5; D is unresolved. V gave up 0 bases and J gave up 4 bases, with 4 bases separating them. The CDR3 covers 13 residues. CDR1 and CDR2 (germline): LGHNA, YNFKEQ. For the CDR3, the DNA is TGTGCCAGCAGCCAAGAAGAAAATCAGCCCCAGCATTTT. It yields the protein CASSQEENQPQHF.

The chain uses TRBV7-9 and TRBJ2-1; 9 bases line up with TRBD1. CDR1 and CDR2 (germline): SEHNR, FQNEAQ (reference sequence). This CDR3 contains 16 residues. After removal of 4 bases from V and 1 base from J, the junction contained 5 bases not matched to a gene. The CDR3 coding sequence is TGTGCCAGCAGCTCCGGGACAGGGAGATCCTACAATGAGCAGTTCTTC. This gives the protein CASSSGTGRSYNEQFF.

The CDR3 sequence is CASRRQGGWDEQFF. The CDR3 coding sequence is TGTGCCAGCAGACGACAGGGAGGATGGGATGAGCAGTTCTTC. The V gene is TRBV6-1, the J gene TRBJ2-1; D perhaps matches TRBD1 (7 bases). The CDR3 spans 14 residues. Trimming left V 6 bases short and J 8 bases short, with 17 bases between. CDR1 is MNHNS and CDR2 is SASEGT in the germline V gene.

The genes are TRBV5-5 and TRBJ1-2; TRBD1 agrees at 9 bases. V was clipped by 3 bases and J by 3 bases; unmatched bases: 3. The germline CDR1 and CDR2 sequences are SGHKS and YYEKEE (reference sequence). The CDR3 extends over 14 amino acids. The CDR3 is CASSSQGADYGYTF. The CDR3 region has the DNA TGTGCCAGCAGCTCACAGGGGGCCGACTATGGCTACACCTTC.

The table lists this clonotype with many counts. CDR3 region: CASSLSRQEQFF. Here the CDR3 DNA reads TGTGCCAGCAGCTTAAGTCGGCAGGAGCAGTTCTTC. The gene calls are TRBV11-2 and TRBJ2-1; D is uncertain. The CDR3 consists of 12 residues. V was pared by 2 bases and J by 10 bases, with 9 bases between. Germline V CDR1 and CDR2: SGHAT, FQNNGV.

This clonotype showed up many times. Written as DNA, the CDR3 is TGTGCCAGCAGCGTAGAAGCGTCAGATACGCAGTATTTT. Translating gives CASSVEASDTQYF. This chain uses TRBV9 with TRBJ2-3; D call uncertain. The V gene's germline CDR1 is SGDLS and CDR2 YYNGEE. Trimming removed 0 bases from V and 4 bases from J, with 6 bases in between. The CDR3 length is 13 residues.

This clonotype appeared a single time. The V gene is TRBV11-1, the J gene TRBJ2-1; TRBD2 matches at 8 bases. This CDR3 has 13 amino acids. Trimming cost V 6 bases and J 7 bases; bases outside gene matches: 5. The germline CDR1 and CDR2 sequences are SGHAT and FQDESV (reference sequence). The CDR3 sequence is CASRSGRRNEQFF. The CDR3 DNA reads as TGTGCCAGCAGGAGCGGGAGAAGGAATGAGCAGTTCTTC.